The following is a T cell receptor beta chain sequence with its context. A read error may explain this, as a much larger clone is one base away. TCRdb processed the RT-PCR reads anew with MiXCR; each CDR3 protein has one entry. The sample consists of hundreds of thousands of distinct CDR3 sequences, approximately 14% of them appearing once. This CDR3 is built from 15 residues. The V gene's germline CDR1 is SGHVS and CDR2 FQNEAQ. V is TRBV7-8 and J is TRBJ2-2, with 12 bases lining up with TRBD1. The sample comprised memory CD4+ T cells from blood. The receptor was isolated from a female donor in good health, serving as a healthy control. CDR3 DNA sequence: TGTGCCAGCAGGTCAGGGACAGGGGGCCACGGGGAGCTGTTATTT. Protein product: CASRSGTGGHGELLF.